This TCR beta chain derives from a study of CD4+ T cells in melanoma. Whole-study findings and limits: Diverse differentiation states were reported for melanoma neoantigen-specific CD4+ T cells.

Sequencing used immunoSEQ multiplex PCR; TCRdb keeps in-frame clones, though not all of them. The table records 15,000 to 20,000 clones, 81% of them present only once. Germline V lookup: CDR1 SGHNT, CDR2 YYREEE (reference sequence). The CDR3 has 17 amino acids. The germline V and J ends were trimmed by 3 bases and 2 bases, with 19 bases remaining between them. In regard to this clone: Antigen unknown.

This chain connects TRBV5-4 to TRBJ2-3; no firm D call. The receptor's source is a human donor with melanoma. Input material: cells from a culture (not recorded whether cultured in vitro). CDR3 in amino acids: CASSSTSQSSNTDTQYF. The DNA for the CDR3 is TGTGCCAGCAGCTCGACAAGTCAGTCTTCTAACACAGATACGCAGTATTTT.